This T cell receptor (beta chain) was obtained from a study of CD8 T cells in ankylosing spondylitis. The study's findings and limits: There were earlier reports of some motif variants in reactive arthritis synovial fluid and blood. In ankylosing spondylitis blood, a motif of seven or eight highly homologous TCR beta variants appeared characteristic.

Germline assignment: CDR1 SGHVS and CDR2 FQNEAQ. The V and J ends lost 6 bases and 3 bases, in that order; junction bases with no gene match: 6. The CDR3 consists of 14 residues. TCRdb reprocessed the 5' RACE reads via MiXCR and lists one record per CDR3 protein. The profile covers 390,000 or so distinct CDR3 sequences, with about 20% appearing a single time and less than 20% taken by the ten largest. As concerns this clonotype: What it recognizes is unknown.

This TCR came from a male donor with ankylosing spondylitis. The V gene is TRBV7-8, the J gene TRBJ2-3, with TRBD2 identical over 7 bases. Material for sequencing was blood, either unsorted or a sorted T cell fraction (not recorded which). The CDR3 DNA is TGTGCCAGCAGATCAGCGGGATCGACAGATACGCAGTATTTT. Its protein product is CASRSAGSTDTQYF.